Each of the 30 T cell receptor beta chains below was sequenced from the same sample in a study of glioma-infiltrating T cells. Using RNA template, CDR3s of TCR alpha and beta were amplified with iRepertoire arm-PCR. TCRdb reprocessed the multiplex PCR reads via MiXCR and lists one record per CDR3 protein. The sample has about 210,000 distinct CDR3 sequences, more than 25% seen once. Input material: glioma tissue, nonneoplastic brain tissue, or PBMCs (not recorded which). All receptors come from a human donor with low-grade glioma or glioblastoma, undergoing nonglioma brain surgery, or in good health (not recorded which).

The gene calls are TRBV7-9 and TRBJ2-7; maybe TRBD2 (6 bases). The V gene's germline CDR1 is SEHNR and CDR2 FQNEAQ (reference sequence). Between the trimmed V and J ends, which lost 4 bases and 0 bases, there was a span of 16 bases. This CDR3 comprises 16 residues. In DNA form, the CDR3 reads TGTGCCAGCAGCTCAGACACGCGGGAACCCTCCTACGAGCAGTACTTC. It translates to CASSSDTREPSYEQYF. The complete variable domain, with remaining parts taken from reference TRBV7-9 and TRBJ2-7, reads DTGVSQNPRHKITKRGQNVTFRCDPISEHNRLYWYRQTLGQGPEFLTYFQNEAQLEKSRLLSDRFSAERPKGSFSTLEIQRTEQGDSAMYLCASSSDTREPSYEQYFGPGTRLTVT.

This clonotype was found many times. The chain employs TRBV7-2 and TRBJ1-6; 8 bases are a match to TRBD1. The trim removed 1 base at V and 14 bases at J, leaving 10 bases unmatched. This CDR3 is built from 15 residues. Germline V gene sequence: CDR1 SGHTA, CDR2 FQGNSA. The CDR3 coding sequence is TGTGCCAGCAGCTTAGTGGGACAGGATGTTGCGTCCCTCCACTTT. It translates to CASSLVGQDVASLHF. The variable domain in full, completed from reference TRBV7-2 and TRBJ1-6, reads GAGVSQSPSNKVTEKGKDVELRCDPISGHTALYWYRQSLGQGLEFLIYFQGNSAPDKSGLPSDRFSAERTGGSVSTLTIQRTQQEDSAVYLCASSLVGQDVASLHFGNGTRLTVT.

The table lists this clonotype with many counts. The genes are TRBV6-2 or TRBV6-3 and TRBJ2-7; 7 bases match TRBD1. CDR3 length equals 14 residues. Trimming removed 7 bases from V and 0 bases from J; junction bases left unmatched: 6. Germline-derived CDR1 and CDR2 are MNHEY and SVGEGT. In DNA, the CDR3 is TGTGCCAGCATCCGACAGGGAAGCTCCTACGAGCAGTACTTC. Translation gives CASIRQGSSYEQYF.

This clonotype was detected many times. This chain connects TRBV2 to TRBJ1-1, with D unresolved. V lost 6 bases and J 6 bases, leaving 11 bases between the germline ends. The length of the CDR3 is 12 residues. Per the germline V gene, CDR1 is SNHLY and CDR2 is FYNNEI. The CDR3: CASSREAAEAFF. The CDR3 coding sequence is TGTGCCAGCAGCCGAGAGGCCGCTGAAGCTTTCTTT. Full variable domain (remainder filled in from reference TRBV2 and TRBJ1-1): EPEVTQTPSHQVTQMGQEVILRCVPISNHLYFYWYRQILGQKVEFLVSFYNNEISEKSEIFDDQFSVERPDGSNFTLKIRSTKLEDSAMYFCASSREAAEAFFGQGTRLTVV.

This clonotype was counted ten times or more. V and J are TRBV6-2 or TRBV6-3 and TRBJ1-2; D perhaps matches TRBD1 (6 bases). The CDR3 loop spans 15 amino acids. CDR1 is MNHEY and CDR2 is SVGEGT in the germline V gene. V was clipped by 2 bases and J by 4 bases, with 14 bases between them. CDR3 residues: CASSYRTDLVYGYTF. The CDR3 region has the DNA TGTGCCAGCAGTTACAGGACAGATCTTGTCTATGGCTACACCTTC.

CDR3 residues: CASSVGTGGTEAFF. As DNA, the CDR3 is TGTGCCAGCAGCGTGGGGACAGGGGGCACTGAAGCTTTCTTT. The V and J genes are TRBV11-2 and TRBJ1-1, with TRBD1 identical over 11 bases. The CDR3 length is 14 residues. V lost 5 bases to trimming and J lost 4 bases; unmatched junction nucleotides: 3. The germline V gene encodes CDR1 SGHAT and CDR2 FQNNGV.

This clonotype was recorded a few times. The chain uses TRBV4-3 and TRBJ2-3; D is uncertain. This CDR3 spans 15 amino acids. V was clipped by 1 base and J by 3 bases, with 11 bases between them. CDR1 and CDR2 from the germline V gene are LGHNA and YSLEER. Written as DNA, the CDR3 is TGCGCCAGCAGCCAAGTAACTGGAGCAACAGATACGCAGTATTTT. Translated: CASSQVTGATDTQYF.

The table lists this clonotype with many counts. This sequence joins TRBV12-3 or TRBV12-4 and TRBJ2-1, with 8 bases identical to TRBD2. The CDR3 loop spans 14 amino acids. The V gene end was trimmed by 6 bases and the J gene end by 3 bases; junction bases not matched to a gene: 4. The CDR3 bases are TGTGCCAGCAGCCCGGGACTAGACTACAATGAGCAGTTCTTC. It translates to CASSPGLDYNEQFF.

About this clonotype: Compared with germline, one end of the junction differs, possibly owing to a read error. The J gene is TRBJ1-1, the V gene TRBV19, with a possible D match to TRBD1 (5 bases). Germline CDR1 is LNHDA and CDR2 is SQIVND (reference sequence). The CDR3 runs to 14 residues. DNA for the CDR3: TGTGCCAGTAGTACAGGACATCTGAACACTGGAGCTTTCTTT. Protein sequence: CASSTGHLNTGAFF.

This clonotype was seen repeatedly, ten times or more. This chain joins TRBV20-1 and TRBJ1-5; 9 nucleotides match TRBD1. The CDR3 has 13 amino acids. Germline CDR1 DFQATT, CDR2 SNEGSKA (reference sequence). J gave up 6 bases and V 5 bases, and 5 bases lay outside the gene matches. The CDR3: CSAEQGAGQPQHF. DNA of the CDR3: TGCAGTGCTGAACAGGGGGCTGGTCAGCCCCAGCATTTT.

V gene TRBV5-4 combines with J gene TRBJ2-3; 8 positions agree with TRBD2. This CDR3 is 17 amino acids long. Per germline, CDR1 SGHNT and CDR2 YYREEE (reference sequence). The trim removed 5 bases at V and 0 bases at J, leaving 11 bases unmatched. In DNA form, the CDR3 reads TGTGCCAGCAGACCGGGAGGGTCGAGGACTAGCACAGATACGCAGTATTTT. Protein: CASRPGGSRTSTDTQYF.

A note on this clonotype: A read error may explain this, as a much larger clone is one base away. The rearrangement joins TRBV19 to TRBJ2-1; no definite D call. Per the germline V gene, CDR1 is LNHDA and CDR2 is SQIVND (reference sequence). The CDR3 spans 12 residues. V was trimmed by 3 bases and J by 7 bases, leaving 7 bases between them. The CDR3 nucleotides are TGTGCCAGTAGTATTGTGCTGAATGAGCAGTTCTTC. Protein product: CASSIVLNEQFF.

Points on this clonotype: At one end the junction does not follow the germline gene, possibly because of a read error. This chain links TRBV2 with TRBJ2-1, with D maybe TRBD1 (5 bases). Germline V lookup: CDR1 SNHLY, CDR2 FYNNEI. There are 10 residues in the CDR3. CDR3 residues: CASNAYIGVF. The CDR3 bases are TGTGCCAGCAATGCGTACATAGGGGTCTTC.

This clonotype was counted ten times or more. V usage is TRBV5-4 and J usage is TRBJ2-3; D is possibly TRBD2 (5 bases). This CDR3 is built from 12 residues. Trimming shortened V by 0 bases and J by 7 bases, and 6 bases separated the two germline ends. Germline CDR1 is SGHNT and CDR2 is YYREEE (reference sequence). The CDR3 DNA is TGTGCCAGCAGCTTGGACGGGAATACGCAGTATTTT. Translation: CASSLDGNTQYF. Using reference TRBV5-4 and TRBJ2-3 for the parts outside the CDR3, the full variable domain is ETGVTQSPTHLIKTRGQQVTLRCSSQSGHNTVSWYQQALGQGPQFIFQYYREEENGRGNFPPRFSGLQFPNYSSELNVNALELDDSALYLCASSLDGNTQYFGPGTRLTVL.

The gene calls are TRBV6-5 and TRBJ2-7; D remains ambiguous. Germline V gene data show CDR1 as MNHEY and CDR2 as SVGAGI. The CDR3 runs to 16 residues. V lost 4 bases and J 5 bases, leaving 21 bases between the germline ends. The DNA of the CDR3 is TGTGCCAGCAGTTTGTCACTTGCCCATACCTACAACGAGCAGTACTTC. This sequence encodes CASSLSLAHTYNEQYF.

Of note for this clonotype: A much larger clone is a single base away; this may be a read error. The chain carries TRBV12-3 or TRBV12-4 and TRBJ2-7; either TRBD1 or TRBD2 may fit D (5 bases each). The CDR3 spans 13 residues. Trimming pared 7 bases from V and 7 bases from J, leaving 17 bases between. The CDR3 DNA reads as TGTGCCAGCACCGGGACCTTGCCCAATGAGCAGTACTTC. This codes for CASTGTLPNEQYF.

On this clonotype: A read error may explain this, as a much larger clone is one base away. This chain connects TRBV19 to TRBJ2-3; the D gene is possibly TRBD1 (6 bases). The CDR3 contains 13 residues. Germline V CDR1 and CDR2: LNHDA, SQIVND (reference sequence). The CDR3 DNA reads as TGTGCCAGTAACGACAGGTTAACAGATAGGCAGTATTTT. It yields the protein CASNDRLTDRQYF.

This sequence joins TRBV27 and TRBJ1-3; D gene unclear. CDR1 is MNHEY, CDR2 SMNVEV, per germline (reference sequence). The length of the CDR3 is 15 residues. V shed 8 bases and J shed 4 bases, with 18 bases lying between them. The CDR3 DNA reads TGTGCCAGCGAAGTGGAAGCTGCGTTCGGAAACACCATATATTTT. Residues: CASEVEAAFGNTIYF.

This clonotype was seen repeatedly, ten times or more. This chain uses TRBV19 with TRBJ2-7; 7 bases agree with TRBD2. CDR1 is LNHDA and CDR2 is SQIVND in the germline V gene (reference sequence). The CDR3 covers 17 residues. V shed 5 bases, J shed 7 bases, and the junction held 20 bases outside the gene matches. The CDR3: CASSLPFIGLDPPEQYF. The CDR3 DNA reads as TGTGCCAGTAGTTTACCTTTTATAGGACTAGACCCTCCTGAGCAGTACTTC.

The chain recombines TRBV9 with TRBJ2-5, with D unresolved. CDR3 length equals 12 residues. Germline values: CDR1 SGDLS, CDR2 YYNGEE. The V gene lost 0 bases and the J gene lost 4 bases, with 4 bases spanning the gap. In DNA, the CDR3 is TGTGCCAGCAGCGTAGAGGGAGAGACCCAGTACTTC. Residues: CASSVEGETQYF.

This clonotype was found many times. The CDR3 DNA reads TGTGCCAGCAGAGGGCCCGCGGACAATGAGCAGTTCTTC. Translation: CASRGPADNEQFF. J is TRBJ2-1 and V is TRBV6-2 or TRBV6-3; unclear D gene. Trimming removed 6 bases at V and 5 bases at J, with 11 bases between. This CDR3 is 13 amino acids long. Germline CDR1 reads MNHEY; CDR2 reads SVGEGT.

This clonotype was observed many times. The rearrangement links TRBV7-9 to TRBJ1-4, with 9 bases fitting TRBD1. After removal of 6 bases from V and 4 bases from J, the junction contained 6 bases not matched to a gene. Germline CDR1 reads SEHNR; CDR2 reads FQNEAQ (reference sequence). The CDR3 totals 15 residues. The CDR3 DNA follows: TGTGCCAGCAGGAGCGGGACAGGGAATAATGAAAAACTGTTTTTT. It translates to CASRSGTGNNEKLFF.

The CDR3 sequence: CASSRGQAIYGYTF. The CDR3 DNA reads TGTGCCAGCAGCCGGGGACAGGCCATCTATGGCTACACCTTC. This sequence joins TRBV7-9 and TRBJ1-2; 8 bases map to TRBD1. This CDR3 spans 14 amino acids. Trimming took 5 bases from V and 4 from J; bases not matched to a gene: 6. In germline, CDR1 is SEHNR, CDR2 FQNEAQ (reference sequence).

In this sample, this clonotype turned up many times. This chain connects TRBV4-2 to TRBJ1-2; a weak D match, TRBD1 (6 bases). Trimming took 1 base from V and 3 from J, leaving 12 bases between them. Germline V gives CDR1 LGHNA, CDR2 YNFKEQ. The CDR3 is 15 residues long. In DNA, the CDR3 is TGTGCCAGCAGCCAAGTTTACAGGGTAGACTATGGCTACACCTTC. Amino acid sequence: CASSQVYRVDYGYTF.

This clonotype was observed at least ten times. The rearrangement joins TRBV4-1 to TRBJ2-3; D not resolved. The length of the CDR3 is 16 residues. Between the trimmed V and J ends, which lost 0 bases and 0 bases, there was a span of 10 bases. From germline, CDR1 is MGHRA and CDR2 YSYEKL. The CDR3 DNA sequence: TGCGCCAGCAGCCAAGATTCCGGTTCCAGCACAGATACGCAGTATTTT. Translating gives CASSQDSGSSTDTQYF.

A note on this clonotype: One junction end does not reproduce the germline sequence, and a read error may be involved. The rearrangement joins TRBV4-2 to TRBJ2-1, with 8 bases aligning to TRBD2. The germline V gene encodes CDR1 LGHNA and CDR2 YNFKEQ. This CDR3 comprises 17 residues. The CDR3 loop reads CASSQEGTSGSGDEQSF. The DNA of the CDR3 is TGTGCCAGCAGCCAAGAAGGAACTAGCGGTTCAGGCGATGAGCAGTCCTTC.

This clonotype was counted at least ten times. The chain has TRBV6-1 and TRBJ1-2; weak D call: TRBD1 (6 bases). V lost 4 bases and J 6 bases, leaving 9 bases between the germline ends. The germline gives CDR1 MNHNS, CDR2 SASEGT. The CDR3 length is 12 residues. CDR3 protein: CASSGSGDGYTF. For the CDR3, the DNA is TGTGCCAGCAGTGGGTCAGGGGATGGCTACACCTTC.

The chain links TRBV20-1 to TRBJ2-3; 10 bases align to TRBD2. This CDR3 comprises 13 residues. From germline, CDR1 is DFQATT and CDR2 SNEGSKA (reference sequence). V shed 4 bases, J shed 6 bases, and the junction held 4 bases outside the gene matches. The CDR3: CSAKLAGADTQYF. In DNA, the CDR3 is TGCAGTGCTAAGCTAGCGGGAGCCGATACGCAGTATTTT.

Note on this clonotype: The CDR3 carries no conserved terminal phenylalanine or tryptophan, so it likely arises from a read error. For the CDR3, the DNA is TGTGCCAGTCGTCCCGGGGGGAACACTGAAGCTTTCTCT. This translates into CASRPGGNTEAFS. The chain has TRBV27 and TRBJ1-1; TRBD1 is a possible D gene (5 bases). The germline gives CDR1 MNHEY, CDR2 SMNVEV (reference sequence). This CDR3 comprises 13 residues. The ends were cut back, 9 bases at V and 1 base at J, with 12 bases in the middle.

In regard to this clonotype: Just one base apart from a much larger clone, this may be a read error. As DNA, the CDR3 is TGTGCCAGTAGTATCGGGAGGGGGCAAGAGGCCCAGTACTTC. This gives the protein CASSIGRGQEAQYF. The chain links TRBV19 to TRBJ2-5; TRBD2 might be the D (8 bases). The CDR3 totals 14 residues. The germline CDR1 and CDR2 sequences are LNHDA and SQIVND (reference sequence). Full variable domain (outside the CDR3, taken from reference TRBV19 and TRBJ2-5): DGGITQSPKYLFRKEGQNVTLSCEQNLNHDAMYWYRQDPGQGLRLIYYSQIVNDFQKGDIAEGYSVSREKKESFPLTVTSAQKNPTAFYLCASSIGRGQEAQYFGPGTRLLVL.